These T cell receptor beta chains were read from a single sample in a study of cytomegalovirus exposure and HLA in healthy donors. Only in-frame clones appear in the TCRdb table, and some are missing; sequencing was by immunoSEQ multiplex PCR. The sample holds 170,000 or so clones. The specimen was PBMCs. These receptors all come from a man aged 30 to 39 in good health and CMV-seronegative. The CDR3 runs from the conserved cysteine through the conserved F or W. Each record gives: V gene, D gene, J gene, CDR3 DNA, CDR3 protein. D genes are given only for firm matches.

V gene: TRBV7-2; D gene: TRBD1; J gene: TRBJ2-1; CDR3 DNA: TGTGCCAGCAGCGGGCGGGACAGGGCTCAGTTCTTC; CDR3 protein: CASSGRDRAQFF
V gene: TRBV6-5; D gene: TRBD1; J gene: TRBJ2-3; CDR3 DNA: TGTGCCAGCAGTTACTATCGGACAGGGGCAGATACGCAGTATTTT; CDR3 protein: CASSYYRTGADTQYF
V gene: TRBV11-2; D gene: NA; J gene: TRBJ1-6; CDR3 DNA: TGTGCCAGCAGCTTAGAAGGGCAGGGCGGTCATTCACCCCTCCACTTT; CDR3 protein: CASSLEGQGGHSPLHF
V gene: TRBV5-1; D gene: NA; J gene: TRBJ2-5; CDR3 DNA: TGCGCCAGCAGCTTGATAGGGGGAAGTGAGACCCAGTACTTC; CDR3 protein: CASSLIGGSETQYF
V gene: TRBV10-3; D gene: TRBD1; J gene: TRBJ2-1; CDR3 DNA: TGTGCCATCAGTGTAGAGGGGACCGGGACAGATGGCAATGAGCAGTTCTTC; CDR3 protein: CAISVEGTGTDGNEQFF
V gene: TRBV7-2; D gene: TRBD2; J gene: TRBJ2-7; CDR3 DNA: TGTGCCAGCGATCCGGGGGGATCCTACGAGCAGTACTTC; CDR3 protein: CASDPGGSYEQYF
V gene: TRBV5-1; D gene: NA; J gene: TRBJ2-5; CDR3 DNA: TGCGCCAGCAGCCAGCAAGAGACCCAGTACTTC; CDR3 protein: CASSQQETQYF
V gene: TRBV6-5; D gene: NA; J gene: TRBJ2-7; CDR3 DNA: TGTGCCAGCAGTTACTCGATTCATCAGGGGCCGCAGTACTTC; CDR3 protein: CASSYSIHQGPQYF
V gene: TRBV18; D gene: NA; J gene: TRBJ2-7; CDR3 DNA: TGTGCCAGCTCACCACCGACTGTCGGCGAGCAGTACTTC; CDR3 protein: CASSPPTVGEQYF
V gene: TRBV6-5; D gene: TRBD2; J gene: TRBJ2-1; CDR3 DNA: TGTGCCAGCAGTTACGGGGCGGGAGTCTCCTACAATGAGCAGTTCTTC; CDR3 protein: CASSYGAGVSYNEQFF
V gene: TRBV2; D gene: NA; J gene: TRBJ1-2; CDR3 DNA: TGTGCCAGCAGCGTGGACAGATTTAACTATGGCTACACCTTC; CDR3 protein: CASSVDRFNYGYTF
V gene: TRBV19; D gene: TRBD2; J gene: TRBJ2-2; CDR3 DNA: TGTGCCAGTAGTACGACTAGCGGGTGGATACGCACCGGGGAGCTGTTTTTT; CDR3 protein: CASSTTSGWIRTGELFF
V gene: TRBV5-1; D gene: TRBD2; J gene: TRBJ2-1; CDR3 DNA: TGCGCCTGCCGACCCTCTGTTTTAGCGGGAAACAATGAGCAGTTCTTC; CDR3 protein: CACRPSVLAGNNEQFF
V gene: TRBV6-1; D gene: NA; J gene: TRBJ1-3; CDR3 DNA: TGTGCCAGCAGTGTGGTGGAGGGACTCGCTGGAAACACCATATATTTT; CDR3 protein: CASSVVEGLAGNTIYF
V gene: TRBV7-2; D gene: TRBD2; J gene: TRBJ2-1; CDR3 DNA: TGTGCCAGCAGCTCCTGGACTAGCGGGAGGTCTGAGCAGTTCTTC; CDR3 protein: CASSSWTSGRSEQFF
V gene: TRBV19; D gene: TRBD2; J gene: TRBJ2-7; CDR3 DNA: TGTGCCAGTAGTATAACTCTAGGGACTAGCGTCCCCTACGAGCAGTACTTC; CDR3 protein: CASSITLGTSVPYEQYF
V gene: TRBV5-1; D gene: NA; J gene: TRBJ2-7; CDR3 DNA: TGCGCCAGCAGCTCCTTCGCAGGGACCTACGAGCAGTACTTC; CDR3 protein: CASSSFAGTYEQYF
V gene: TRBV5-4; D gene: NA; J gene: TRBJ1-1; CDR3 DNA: TGTGCCAGCAGCTTGGGTGGGGGCGGCACTGAAGCTTTCTTT; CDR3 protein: CASSLGGGGTEAFF
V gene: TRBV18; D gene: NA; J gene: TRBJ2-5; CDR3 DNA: TGTGCCAGCTCGCCCATGGGGCTGGGTATAGAGACCCAGTACTTC; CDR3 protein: CASSPMGLGIETQYF
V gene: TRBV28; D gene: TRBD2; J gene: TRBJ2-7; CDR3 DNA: TGTGCCAGCAGTTCCGGAACTAGCGGGAGTCCCTACGAGCAGTACTTC; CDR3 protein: CASSSGTSGSPYEQYF
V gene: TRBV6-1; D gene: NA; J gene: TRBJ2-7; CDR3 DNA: TGTGCCAGCAGCCAAGGGGCGGTTAAGGAGCAGTACTTC; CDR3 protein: CASSQGAVKEQYF
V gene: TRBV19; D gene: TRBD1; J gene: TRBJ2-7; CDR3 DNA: TGTGCCAGTAGTATCTCCGGGACAGCCAACTCCTACGAGCAGTACTTC; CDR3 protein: CASSISGTANSYEQYF
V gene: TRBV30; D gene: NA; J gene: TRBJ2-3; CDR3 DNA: TGTGCCTGGACCGGGGGTGGAGATACGCAGTATTTT; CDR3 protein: CAWTGGGDTQYF
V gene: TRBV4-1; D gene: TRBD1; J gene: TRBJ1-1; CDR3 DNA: TGCGCCAGCAGAAACCGGGACAGGGTTACTCGAACTGAAGCTTTCTTT; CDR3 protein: CASRNRDRVTRTEAFF
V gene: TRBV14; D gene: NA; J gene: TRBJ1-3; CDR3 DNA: TGTGCCAGCAGCCAGTCGTTCTCTGGAAACACCATATATTTT; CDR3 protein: CASSQSFSGNTIYF
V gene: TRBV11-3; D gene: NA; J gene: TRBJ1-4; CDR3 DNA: TGTGCCAGCAGCGATAGAGGGTTTACTAATGAAAAACTGTTTTTT; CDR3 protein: CASSDRGFTNEKLFF
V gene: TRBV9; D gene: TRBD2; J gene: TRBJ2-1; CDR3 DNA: TGTGCCAGCAGCGTAGCTAGCGGGAGAGGTTACAATGAGCAGTTCTTC; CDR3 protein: CASSVASGRGYNEQFF
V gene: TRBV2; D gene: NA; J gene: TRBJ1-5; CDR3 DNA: TGTGCCAGCAGTGAAGAGGTGGGCACCTATCAGCCCCAGCATTTT; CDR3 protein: CASSEEVGTYQPQHF
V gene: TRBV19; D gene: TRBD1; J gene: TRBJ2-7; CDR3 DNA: TGTGCCAGTAGTACGCGGATCACAGGGGGTGGGAACTACGAGCAGTACTTC; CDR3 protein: CASSTRITGGGNYEQYF
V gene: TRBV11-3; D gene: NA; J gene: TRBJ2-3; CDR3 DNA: TGTGCCAGCAGCTTAAGTATAGTTTTCACAGATACGCAGTATTTT; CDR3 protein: CASSLSIVFTDTQYF
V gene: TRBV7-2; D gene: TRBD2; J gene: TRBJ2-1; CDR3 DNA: TGTGCCAGCAGCTCTCTTTCTCATAGCGGGACACCCGGAGTTGAGCAGTTCTTC; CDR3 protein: CASSSLSHSGTPGVEQFF
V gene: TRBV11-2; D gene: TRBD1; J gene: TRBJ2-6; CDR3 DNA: TGTGCCAGCAGTGTCAGACAGGGCAGCACTGGGGCCAACGTCCTGACTTTC; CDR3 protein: CASSVRQGSTGANVLTF
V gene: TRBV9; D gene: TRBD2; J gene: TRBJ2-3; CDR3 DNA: TGTGCCAGCAGCCTAATGCTAGCGGGAGGCACAGATACGCAGTATTTT; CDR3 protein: CASSLMLAGGTDTQYF
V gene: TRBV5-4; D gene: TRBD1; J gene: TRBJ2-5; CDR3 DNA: TGTGCCAGCAGCGGTCCGGACAGGGGGGCTTGGGAGACCCAGTACTTC; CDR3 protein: CASSGPDRGAWETQYF
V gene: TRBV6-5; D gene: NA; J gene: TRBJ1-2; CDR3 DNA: TGTGCCTCTTGGAGGCGGGGGTTTGGTGGCTACACCTTC; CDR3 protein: CASWRRGFGGYTF
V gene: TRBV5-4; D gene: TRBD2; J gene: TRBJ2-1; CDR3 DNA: TGTGCCAGCAGCTTCAGACTAGCGGGGGACAATGAGCAGTTCTTC; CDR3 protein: CASSFRLAGDNEQFF
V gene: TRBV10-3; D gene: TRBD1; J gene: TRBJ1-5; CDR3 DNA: TGTGCCATCAGTGGACAGGGCCGTCAGCCCCAGCATTTT; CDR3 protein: CAISGQGRQPQHF
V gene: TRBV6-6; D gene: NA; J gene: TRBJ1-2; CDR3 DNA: TGTGCCAGCACTTCGACAGTGCCCCCAAACTATGGCTACACCTTC; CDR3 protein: CASTSTVPPNYGYTF
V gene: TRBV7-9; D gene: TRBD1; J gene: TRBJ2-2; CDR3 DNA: TGTGCCAGCAGCTTATTGCAGGGGGCAATCGGGGAGCTGTTTTTT; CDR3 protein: CASSLLQGAIGELFF
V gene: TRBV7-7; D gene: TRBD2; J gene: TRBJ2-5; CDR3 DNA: TGTGCCAGCTCATTAGGCGGGACTATCGGAGAGACCCAGTACTTC; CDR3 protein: CASSLGGTIGETQYF
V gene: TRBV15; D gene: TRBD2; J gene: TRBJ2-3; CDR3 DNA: TGTGCCACCAGCAGAGCCCGGGAGGGCACAGATACGCAGTATTTT; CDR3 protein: CATSRAREGTDTQYF
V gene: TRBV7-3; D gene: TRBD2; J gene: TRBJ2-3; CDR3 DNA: TGTGCCAGCAGCCCTCGGACTAGGGTGGATACGCAGTATTTT; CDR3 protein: CASSPRTRVDTQYF
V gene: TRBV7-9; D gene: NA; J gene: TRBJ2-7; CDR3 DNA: TGTGCCAGCAGCACCCGAACGCCGTCGACTATAGCCTTAACCTACGAGCAGTACTTC; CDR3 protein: CASSTRTPSTIALTYEQYF
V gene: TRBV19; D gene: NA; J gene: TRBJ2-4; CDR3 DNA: TGTGCCTGCGACGCAGGGCTCGCCAAAAACATTCAGTACTTC; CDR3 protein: CACDAGLAKNIQYF
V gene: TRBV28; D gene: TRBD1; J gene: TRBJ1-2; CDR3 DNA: TGTGCCAGCAGTTTTGGGAGACAGGGTACTAGAGGCTACACCTTC; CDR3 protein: CASSFGRQGTRGYTF
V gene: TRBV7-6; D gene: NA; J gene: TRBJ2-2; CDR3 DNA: TGTGCCAGCAGCCCGCGGGGCACAAACACCGGGGAGCTGTTTTTT; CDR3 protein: CASSPRGTNTGELFF
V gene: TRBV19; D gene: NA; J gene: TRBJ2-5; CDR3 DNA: TGTGCCAGTAGTATCGGCAGGGACCAAGAGACCCAGTACTTC; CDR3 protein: CASSIGRDQETQYF
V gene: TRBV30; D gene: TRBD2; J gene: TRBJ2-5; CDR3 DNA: TGTGCCTGGAGTGTAGCGGGAGGGCTTCGGGAGACCCAGTACTTC; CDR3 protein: CAWSVAGGLRETQYF
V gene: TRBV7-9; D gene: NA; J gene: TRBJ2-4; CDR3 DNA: TGTGCCAGCAGCTTAACAGGGGCCAAAAACATTCAGTACTTC; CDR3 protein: CASSLTGAKNIQYF
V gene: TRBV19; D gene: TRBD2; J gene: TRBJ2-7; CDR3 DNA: TGTGCCAGTAGTAATAGCGGGAGGGGTTCGTCCTACGAGCAGTACTTC; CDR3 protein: CASSNSGRGSSYEQYF
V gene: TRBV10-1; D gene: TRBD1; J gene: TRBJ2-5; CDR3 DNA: TGCGCCAGCAAACGGACAGGGGAAGAGACCCAGTACTTC; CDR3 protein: CASKRTGEETQYF
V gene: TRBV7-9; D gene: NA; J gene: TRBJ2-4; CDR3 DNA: TGTGCCAGCAGCTTAGGGGCACTACGGGAAGACATTCAGTACTTC; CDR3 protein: CASSLGALREDIQYF
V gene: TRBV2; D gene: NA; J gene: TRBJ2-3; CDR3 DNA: TGTGCCAGCAGTGATGAGCACACAGATACGCAGTATTTT; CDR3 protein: CASSDEHTDTQYF